The rows below give T cell receptor beta chains drawn from one sample of a study of cytomegalovirus exposure and HLA in healthy donors. Data came from immunoSEQ multiplex PCR; TCRdb stores just in-frame clones and leaves some out. This table holds more than 80,000 clones, 70% to 75% found once. The sample taken for sequencing was PBMCs. These receptors were taken from a man between 60 and 75 years old in good health and CMV-seronegative. Each CDR3 is given with its conserved first and last residue. Fields, in order: D gene, V gene, J gene, clone size, CDR3 DNA, CDR3 protein. The D gene is left open where the match is weak. Clone sizes are given selectively: once, few, many, or a class where the clone is expanded.

d_call: TRBD2
v_call: TRBV29-1
j_call: TRBJ2-1
clone_size: NA
cdr3_nt: TGCAGCGTGTCGACTAGCGGATACAATGAGCAGTTCTTC
cdr3_aa: CSVSTSGYNEQFF

d_call: TRBD1
v_call: TRBV5-6
j_call: TRBJ2-7
clone_size: NA
cdr3_nt: TGTGCCAGCAGCTCGGCGGGACAGGTTTTACAAGCCTCCTACGAGCAGTACTTC
cdr3_aa: CASSSAGQVLQASYEQYF

d_call: NA
v_call: TRBV29-1
j_call: TRBJ2-7
clone_size: NA
cdr3_nt: TGCAGCGAGCACCGGACACCTGCCTACGAGCAGTACTTC
cdr3_aa: CSEHRTPAYEQYF

d_call: TRBD1
v_call: TRBV27
j_call: TRBJ2-7
clone_size: NA
cdr3_nt: TGTGCCAGCAGTAAAACAGGGGGTCGGAACTCCTACGAGCAGTACTTC
cdr3_aa: CASSKTGGRNSYEQYF

d_call: NA
v_call: TRBV6-6
j_call: TRBJ1-5
clone_size: few
cdr3_nt: TGTGCCAGCAATATTCAGCCCCAGCATTTT
cdr3_aa: CASNIQPQHF

d_call: TRBD1
v_call: TRBV6-5
j_call: TRBJ2-1
clone_size: few
cdr3_nt: TGTGCCAGCAGGCAACCGGGACAGGGGGGCGAGCAGTTCTTC
cdr3_aa: CASRQPGQGGEQFF

d_call: TRBD1
v_call: TRBV5-1
j_call: TRBJ1-2
clone_size: once
cdr3_nt: TGCGCCAGCAGCACCGGACAGGGGGAAGGCTACACCTTC
cdr3_aa: CASSTGQGEGYTF

d_call: TRBD1
v_call: TRBV19
j_call: TRBJ1-5
clone_size: NA
cdr3_nt: TGTGCCAGTAGTCGCCCCCCGGGACAGGGTTATCAGCCCCAGCATTTT
cdr3_aa: CASSRPPGQGYQPQHF

d_call: NA
v_call: TRBV10-3
j_call: TRBJ1-5
clone_size: NA
cdr3_nt: TGTGCCATCGCAGGATCTCAAGGCAATCAGCCCCAGCATTTT
cdr3_aa: CAIAGSQGNQPQHF

d_call: NA
v_call: TRBV2
j_call: TRBJ2-6
clone_size: NA
cdr3_nt: TGTGCCAGCAGTGAAGCGCCCCTTGTCGCGGCTGGGGCCAACGTCCTGACTTTC
cdr3_aa: CASSEAPLVAAGANVLTF

d_call: TRBD1
v_call: TRBV19
j_call: TRBJ1-2
clone_size: NA
cdr3_nt: TGTGCCAGTTCAGGGGGCCCCTGGGGCTACACCTTC
cdr3_aa: CASSGGPWGYTF

d_call: NA
v_call: TRBV10-3
j_call: TRBJ2-7
clone_size: once
cdr3_nt: TGTGCCATCAGTGAGGAGGGCCACGAGCAGTACTTC
cdr3_aa: CAISEEGHEQYF

d_call: NA
v_call: TRBV2
j_call: TRBJ1-1
clone_size: NA
cdr3_nt: TGTGCCAGCAGGGGGGCGGGGAACACTGAAGCTTTCTTT
cdr3_aa: CASRGAGNTEAFF

d_call: TRBD1
v_call: TRBV11-2
j_call: TRBJ1-2
clone_size: NA
cdr3_nt: TGTGCCAGCAGCTTGGGACAGTCCTACTATGGCTACACCTTC
cdr3_aa: CASSLGQSYYGYTF

d_call: TRBD1
v_call: TRBV4-1
j_call: TRBJ2-7
clone_size: few
cdr3_nt: TGCGCCAGCAGCCATGGGACAGGCTACGAGCAGTACTTC
cdr3_aa: CASSHGTGYEQYF

d_call: NA
v_call: TRBV12-5
j_call: TRBJ1-3
clone_size: NA
cdr3_nt: TGTGCTAGTGGTTTGGAGAAAGCGGGGGTTAGCTCTGGAAACACCATATATTTT
cdr3_aa: CASGLEKAGVSSGNTIYF

d_call: NA
v_call: TRBV6-5
j_call: TRBJ1-6
clone_size: NA
cdr3_nt: TGTGCCAGCAGGTACAGGCGAGGGAATTCACCCCTCCACTTT
cdr3_aa: CASRYRRGNSPLHF

d_call: TRBD2
v_call: TRBV29-1
j_call: TRBJ2-5
clone_size: NA
cdr3_nt: TGCAGCGTTGATGTGGGGGGGCAAGAGACCCAGTACTTC
cdr3_aa: CSVDVGGQETQYF

d_call: NA
v_call: TRBV5-1
j_call: TRBJ1-1
clone_size: NA
cdr3_nt: TGCGCCAGCAGCTTGGCCGTGTCGGGGGGGATCCTCCCTGAAGCTTTCTTT
cdr3_aa: CASSLAVSGGILPEAFF

d_call: TRBD1
v_call: TRBV6-1
j_call: TRBJ1-6
clone_size: NA
cdr3_nt: TGTGCCAGCAGTGCTACAGGGGATCGAATGGCCCTCCACTTT
cdr3_aa: CASSATGDRMALHF

d_call: NA
v_call: TRBV9
j_call: TRBJ1-1
clone_size: NA
cdr3_nt: TGTGCCAGCAGCGTAGGCGGGGGGACCACTGAAGCTTTCTTT
cdr3_aa: CASSVGGGTTEAFF

d_call: NA
v_call: TRBV19
j_call: TRBJ2-3
clone_size: NA
cdr3_nt: TGTGCCAGTAGCATCGAGGCCAGGGCAGATACGCAGTATTTT
cdr3_aa: CASSIEARADTQYF

d_call: NA
v_call: TRBV6-4
j_call: TRBJ2-7
clone_size: NA
cdr3_nt: TGTGCCAGCAGTGACAGGGGCTACGAGCAGTACTTC
cdr3_aa: CASSDRGYEQYF

d_call: TRBD2
v_call: TRBV7-8
j_call: TRBJ2-1
clone_size: once
cdr3_nt: TGTGCCAGCAGCTTTGCGGGGGGGCCATCTGGAGAGCAGTTCTTC
cdr3_aa: CASSFAGGPSGEQFF

d_call: NA
v_call: TRBV27
j_call: TRBJ2-2
clone_size: NA
cdr3_nt: TGTGCCAGCAGTTCCCTGAGGAACACCGGGGAGCTGTTTTTT
cdr3_aa: CASSSLRNTGELFF

d_call: NA
v_call: TRBV5-6
j_call: TRBJ2-1
clone_size: NA
cdr3_nt: TGTGCTTCCAGAGGGGCCGGTGGGGGCGAGGACAATGAGCAGTTCTTC
cdr3_aa: CASRGAGGGEDNEQFF

d_call: TRBD2
v_call: TRBV6-5
j_call: TRBJ2-1
clone_size: NA
cdr3_nt: TGTGCCAGCAGTCGGAGCGGGGGGGCTCCCAATGAGCAGTTCTTC
cdr3_aa: CASSRSGGAPNEQFF

d_call: TRBD2
v_call: TRBV7-2
j_call: TRBJ2-7
clone_size: NA
cdr3_nt: TGTGCCAGCAGCCTAGCGGGGGGTTTTCACGAGCAGTACTTC
cdr3_aa: CASSLAGGFHEQYF

d_call: NA
v_call: TRBV19
j_call: TRBJ1-1
clone_size: NA
cdr3_nt: TGTGCCAGTAGTATAGAGGCCAGGCTAAACACTGAAGCTTTCTTT
cdr3_aa: CASSIEARLNTEAFF

d_call: TRBD1
v_call: TRBV15
j_call: TRBJ1-6
clone_size: NA
cdr3_nt: TGTGCCACCAGCAGAGATCCCGGACAGGGTAAAAATTCACCCCTCCACTTT
cdr3_aa: CATSRDPGQGKNSPLHF

d_call: TRBD2
v_call: TRBV15
j_call: TRBJ2-3
clone_size: NA
cdr3_nt: TGTGCCACCAGCAGAGGGGGGGGGTATGAGGGAACAGATACGCAGTATTTT
cdr3_aa: CATSRGGGYEGTDTQYF

d_call: NA
v_call: TRBV25-1
j_call: TRBJ2-1
clone_size: NA
cdr3_nt: NA
cdr3_aa: CASSEFWRGEQFF

d_call: TRBD1
v_call: TRBV19
j_call: TRBJ1-5
clone_size: once
cdr3_nt: TGTGCCAGTAGTATAATACAGGGGGAAAATAGCAATCAGCCCCAGCATTTT
cdr3_aa: CASSIIQGENSNQPQHF

d_call: NA
v_call: TRBV7-2
j_call: TRBJ2-5
clone_size: few
cdr3_nt: TGTGCCAGCAGCTCCAACCAAGAGACCCAGTACTTC
cdr3_aa: CASSSNQETQYF

d_call: TRBD2
v_call: TRBV6-1
j_call: TRBJ2-4
clone_size: NA
cdr3_nt: TGTGCCAGCAGTGCCGCTAGCGGGGGGGCCAAAAACATTCAGTACTTC
cdr3_aa: CASSAASGGAKNIQYF

d_call: TRBD1
v_call: TRBV5-6
j_call: TRBJ2-1
clone_size: NA
cdr3_nt: TGTGCCAGCAGCTTTCAGGATCCGGGACAGGGGTACAATGAGCAGTTCTTC
cdr3_aa: CASSFQDPGQGYNEQFF

d_call: NA
v_call: TRBV5-6
j_call: TRBJ1-1
clone_size: NA
cdr3_nt: TGTGCCAGCAGCCCGGAAGTCACGGGAATGAACACTGAAGCTTTCTTT
cdr3_aa: CASSPEVTGMNTEAFF

d_call: TRBD1
v_call: TRBV7-2
j_call: TRBJ1-3
clone_size: NA
cdr3_nt: TGTGCCAGCAGCGCCTGGGACAGTCGAAACACCATATATTTT
cdr3_aa: CASSAWDSRNTIYF

d_call: TRBD1
v_call: TRBV5-1
j_call: TRBJ1-6
clone_size: NA
cdr3_nt: TGCGCCAGCAGTTCCCCTGGACAGGCGGGAAATTCACCCCTCCACTTT
cdr3_aa: CASSSPGQAGNSPLHF

d_call: TRBD1
v_call: TRBV7-9
j_call: TRBJ2-5
clone_size: NA
cdr3_nt: TGTGCCAGCAGCTTAAACAGGGGGAAGGGGGAGACCCAGTACTTC
cdr3_aa: CASSLNRGKGETQYF

d_call: TRBD1
v_call: TRBV6-4
j_call: TRBJ1-2
clone_size: NA
cdr3_nt: TGTGCCAGCAGAGAGGGACAGGTAGGTTACTATGGCTACACCTTC
cdr3_aa: CASREGQVGYYGYTF

d_call: TRBD2
v_call: TRBV27
j_call: TRBJ2-2
clone_size: NA
cdr3_nt: TGTGCCAGCAGCACTAGCGGGGGGGTGAGCGGGGAGCTGTTTTTT
cdr3_aa: CASSTSGGVSGELFF

d_call: NA
v_call: TRBV12-5
j_call: TRBJ1-1
clone_size: NA
cdr3_nt: TGTGCTAGTGAACTAACCGGTGAAGCTTTCTTT
cdr3_aa: CASELTGEAFF